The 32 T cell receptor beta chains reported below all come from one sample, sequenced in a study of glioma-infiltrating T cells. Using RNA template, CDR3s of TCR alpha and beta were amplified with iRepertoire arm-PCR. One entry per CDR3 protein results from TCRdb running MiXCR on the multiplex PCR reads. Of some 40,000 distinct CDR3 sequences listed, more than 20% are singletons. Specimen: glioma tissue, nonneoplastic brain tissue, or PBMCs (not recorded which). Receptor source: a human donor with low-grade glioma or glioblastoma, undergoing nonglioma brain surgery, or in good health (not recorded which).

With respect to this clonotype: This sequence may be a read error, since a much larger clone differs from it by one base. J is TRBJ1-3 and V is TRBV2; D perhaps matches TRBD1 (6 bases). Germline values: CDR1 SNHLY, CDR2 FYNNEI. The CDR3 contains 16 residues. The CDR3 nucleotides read TGTGACAGCAGTGCTACCGACAGGCGCTCTGGAAACACCATATATTTT. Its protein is CDSSATDRRSGNTIYF. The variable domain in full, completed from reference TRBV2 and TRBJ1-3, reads EPEVTQTPSHQVTQMGQEVILRCVPISNHLYFYWYRQILGQKVEFLVSFYNNEISEKSEIFDDQFSVERPDGSNFTLKIRSTKLEDSAMYFCDSSATDRRSGNTIYFGEGSWLTVV.

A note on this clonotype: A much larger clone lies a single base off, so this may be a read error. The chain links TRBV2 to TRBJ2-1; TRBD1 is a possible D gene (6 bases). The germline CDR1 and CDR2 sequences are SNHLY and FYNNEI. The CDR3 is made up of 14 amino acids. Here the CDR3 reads CASSMTGTGNEQLF. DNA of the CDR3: TGTGCCAGCAGCATGACAGGTACGGGCAATGAGCAGCTCTTC.

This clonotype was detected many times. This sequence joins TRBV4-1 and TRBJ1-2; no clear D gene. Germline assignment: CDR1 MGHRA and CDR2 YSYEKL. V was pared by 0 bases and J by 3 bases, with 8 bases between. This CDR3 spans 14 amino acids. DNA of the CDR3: TGCGCCAGCAGCCAAGAAGTCCGGGACTATGGCTACACCTTC. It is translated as CASSQEVRDYGYTF.

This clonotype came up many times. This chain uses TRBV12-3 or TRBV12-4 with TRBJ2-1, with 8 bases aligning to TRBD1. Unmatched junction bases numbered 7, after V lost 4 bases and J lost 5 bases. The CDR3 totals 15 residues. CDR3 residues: CASSSGQGRDNEQFF. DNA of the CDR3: TGTGCCAGCAGTTCCGGACAGGGAAGAGACAATGAGCAGTTCTTC.

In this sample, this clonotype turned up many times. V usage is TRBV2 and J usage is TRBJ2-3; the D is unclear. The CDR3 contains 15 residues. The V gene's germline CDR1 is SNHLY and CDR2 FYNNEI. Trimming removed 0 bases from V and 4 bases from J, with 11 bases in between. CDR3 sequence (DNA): TGTGCCAGCAGTGAAGCGTCCGCATCGCCAGATACGCAGTATTTT. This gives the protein CASSEASASPDTQYF.

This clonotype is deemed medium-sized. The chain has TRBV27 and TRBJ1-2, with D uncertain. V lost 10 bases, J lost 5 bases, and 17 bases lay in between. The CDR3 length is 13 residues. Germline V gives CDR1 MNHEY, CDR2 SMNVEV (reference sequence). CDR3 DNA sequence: TGTGCCACCTCTCAGTCAGGCCATTATGGCTACACCTTC. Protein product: CATSQSGHYGYTF.

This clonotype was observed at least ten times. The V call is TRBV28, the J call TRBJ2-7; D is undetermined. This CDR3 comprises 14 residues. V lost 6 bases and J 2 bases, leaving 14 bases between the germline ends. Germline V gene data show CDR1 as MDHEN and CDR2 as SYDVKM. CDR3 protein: CASSPPGVTYEQYV. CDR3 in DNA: TGTGCCAGCAGCCCCCCTGGGGTAACCTACGAGCAGTACGTC.

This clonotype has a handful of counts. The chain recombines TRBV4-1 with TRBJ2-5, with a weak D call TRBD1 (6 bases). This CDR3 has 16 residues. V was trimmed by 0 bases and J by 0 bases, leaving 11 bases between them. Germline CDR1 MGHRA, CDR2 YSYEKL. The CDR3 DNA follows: TGCGCCAGCAGCCAAGATCCAGGGGTGTACCAAGAGACCCAGTACTTC. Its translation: CASSQDPGVYQETQYF.

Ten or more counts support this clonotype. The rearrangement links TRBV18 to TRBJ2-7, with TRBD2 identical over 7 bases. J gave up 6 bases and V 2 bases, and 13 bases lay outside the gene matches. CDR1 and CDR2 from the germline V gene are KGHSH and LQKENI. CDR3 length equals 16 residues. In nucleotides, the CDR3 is TGTGCCAGCTCACCAGCCGGGTTGGGAGGGCCGTCCGAGCAGTACTTC. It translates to CASSPAGLGGPSEQYF. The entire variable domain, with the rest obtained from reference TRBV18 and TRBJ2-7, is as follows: NAGVMQNPRHLVRRRGQEARLRCSPMKGHSHVYWYRQLPEEGLKFMVYLQKENIIDESGMPKERFSAEFPKEGPSILRIQQVVRGDSAAYFCASSPAGLGGPSEQYFGPGTRLTVT.

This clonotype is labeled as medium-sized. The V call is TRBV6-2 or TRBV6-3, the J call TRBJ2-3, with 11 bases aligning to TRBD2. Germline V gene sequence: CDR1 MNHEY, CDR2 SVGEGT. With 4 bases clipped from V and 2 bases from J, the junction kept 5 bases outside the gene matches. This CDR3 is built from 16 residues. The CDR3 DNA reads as TGTGCCAGCAGTTCCGGGACTAGCGGATTCACAGATACGCAGTATTTT. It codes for CASSSGTSGFTDTQYF.

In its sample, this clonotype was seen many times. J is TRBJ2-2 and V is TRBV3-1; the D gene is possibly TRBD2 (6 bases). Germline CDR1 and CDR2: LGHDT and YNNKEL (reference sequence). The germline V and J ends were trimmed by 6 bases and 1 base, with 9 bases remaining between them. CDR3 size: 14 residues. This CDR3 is CASSYSGNTGELFF. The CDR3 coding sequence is TGTGCCAGCAGTTATAGCGGGAACACCGGGGAGCTGTTTTTT.

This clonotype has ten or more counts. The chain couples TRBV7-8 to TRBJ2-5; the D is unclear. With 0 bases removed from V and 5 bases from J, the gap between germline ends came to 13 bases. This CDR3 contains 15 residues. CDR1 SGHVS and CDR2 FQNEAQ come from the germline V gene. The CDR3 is CASSLATLGFETQYF. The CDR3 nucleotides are TGTGCCAGCAGCTTAGCCACTCTGGGTTTTGAGACCCAGTACTTC. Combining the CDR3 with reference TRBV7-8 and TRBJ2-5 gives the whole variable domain GAGVSQSPRYKVAKRGQDVALRCDPISGHVSLFWYQQALGQGPEFLTYFQNEAQLDKSGLPSDRFFAERPEGSVSTLKIQRTQQEDSAVYLCASSLATLGFETQYFGPGTRLLVL.

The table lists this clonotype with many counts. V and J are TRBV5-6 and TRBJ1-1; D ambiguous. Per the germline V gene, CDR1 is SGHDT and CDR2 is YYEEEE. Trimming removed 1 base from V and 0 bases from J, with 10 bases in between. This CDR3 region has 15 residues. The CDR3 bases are TGTGCCAGCAGCTTGCGGGAGACACTGAACACTGAAGCTTTCTTT. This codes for CASSLRETLNTEAFF.

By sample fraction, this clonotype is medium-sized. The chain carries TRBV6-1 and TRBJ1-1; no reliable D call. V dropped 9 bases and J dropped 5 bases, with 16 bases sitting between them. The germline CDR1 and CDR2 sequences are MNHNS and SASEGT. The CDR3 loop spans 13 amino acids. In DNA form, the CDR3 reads TGTGCCAGTTTTTCACCTTCCAGGACTGAAGCTTTCTTT. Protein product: CASFSPSRTEAFF.

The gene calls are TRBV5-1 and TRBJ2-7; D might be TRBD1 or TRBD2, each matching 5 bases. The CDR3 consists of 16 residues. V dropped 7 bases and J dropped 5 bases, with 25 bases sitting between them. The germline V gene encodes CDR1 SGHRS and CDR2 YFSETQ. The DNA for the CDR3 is TGCGCCAGCTCTGATGGGACCCAGGGAAGGAAGGACGAGCAGTACTTC. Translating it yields CASSDGTQGRKDEQYF.

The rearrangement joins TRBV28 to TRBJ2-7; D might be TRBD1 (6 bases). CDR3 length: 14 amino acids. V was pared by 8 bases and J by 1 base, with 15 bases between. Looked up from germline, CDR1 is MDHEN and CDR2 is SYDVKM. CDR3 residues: CASGRQVDSYEQYF. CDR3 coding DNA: TGTGCCAGCGGGCGACAGGTTGATTCCTACGAGCAGTACTTC.

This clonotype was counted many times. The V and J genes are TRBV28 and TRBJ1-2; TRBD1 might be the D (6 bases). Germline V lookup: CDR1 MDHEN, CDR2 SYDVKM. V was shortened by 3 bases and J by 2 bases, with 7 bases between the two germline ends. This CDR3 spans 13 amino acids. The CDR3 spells CASSFGQNYGYTF. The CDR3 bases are TGTGCCAGCAGTTTCGGACAGAACTATGGCTACACCTTC.

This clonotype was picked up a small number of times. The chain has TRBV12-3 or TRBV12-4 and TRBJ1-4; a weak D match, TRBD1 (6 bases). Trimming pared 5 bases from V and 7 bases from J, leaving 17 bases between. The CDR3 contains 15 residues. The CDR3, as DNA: TGTGCCAGCAGTAGAGCAATACAGGGAGGTGAAAAACTGTTTTTT. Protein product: CASSRAIQGGEKLFF.

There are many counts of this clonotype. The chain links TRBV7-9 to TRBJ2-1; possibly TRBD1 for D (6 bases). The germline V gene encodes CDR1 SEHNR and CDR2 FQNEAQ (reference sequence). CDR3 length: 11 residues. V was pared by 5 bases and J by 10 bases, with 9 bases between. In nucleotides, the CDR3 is TGTGCCAGCAGCCCACAGGGAGAGCAGTTCTTC. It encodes CASSPQGEQFF. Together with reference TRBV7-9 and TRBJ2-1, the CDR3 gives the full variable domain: DTGVSQNPRHKITKRGQNVTFRCDPISEHNRLYWYRQTLGQGPEFLTYFQNEAQLEKSRLLSDRFSAERPKGSFSTLEIQRTEQGDSAMYLCASSPQGEQFFGPGTRLTVL.

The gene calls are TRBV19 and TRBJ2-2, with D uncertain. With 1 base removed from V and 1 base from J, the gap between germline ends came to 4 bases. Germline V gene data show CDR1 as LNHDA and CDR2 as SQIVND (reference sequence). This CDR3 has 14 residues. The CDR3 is CASSIAGNTGELFF. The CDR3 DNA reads TGTGCCAGTAGTATAGCCGGGAACACCGGGGAGCTGTTTTTT. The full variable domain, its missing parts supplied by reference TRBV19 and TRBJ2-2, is DGGITQSPKYLFRKEGQNVTLSCEQNLNHDAMYWYRQDPGQGLRLIYYSQIVNDFQKGDIAEGYSVSREKKESFPLTVTSAQKNPTAFYLCASSIAGNTGELFFGEGSRLTVL.

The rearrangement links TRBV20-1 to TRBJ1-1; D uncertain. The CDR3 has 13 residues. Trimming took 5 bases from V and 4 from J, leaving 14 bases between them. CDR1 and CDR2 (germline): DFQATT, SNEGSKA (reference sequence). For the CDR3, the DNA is TGCAGTGCTGGACCTCAACCGAGCACTGAAGCTTTCTTT. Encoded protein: CSAGPQPSTEAFF.

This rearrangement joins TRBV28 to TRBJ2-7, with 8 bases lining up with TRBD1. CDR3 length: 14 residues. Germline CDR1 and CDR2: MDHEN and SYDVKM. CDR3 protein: CTSSPRTGLNEQYV. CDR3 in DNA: TGTACCAGCAGTCCCCGGACAGGGCTGAACGAGCAGTACGTC.

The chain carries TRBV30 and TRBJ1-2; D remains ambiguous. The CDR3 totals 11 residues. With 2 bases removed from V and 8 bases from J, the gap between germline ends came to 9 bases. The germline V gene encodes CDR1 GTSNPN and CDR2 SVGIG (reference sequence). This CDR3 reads CAWSPGGGYTF. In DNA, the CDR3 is TGTGCCTGGAGTCCGGGAGGGGGCTACACCTTC.

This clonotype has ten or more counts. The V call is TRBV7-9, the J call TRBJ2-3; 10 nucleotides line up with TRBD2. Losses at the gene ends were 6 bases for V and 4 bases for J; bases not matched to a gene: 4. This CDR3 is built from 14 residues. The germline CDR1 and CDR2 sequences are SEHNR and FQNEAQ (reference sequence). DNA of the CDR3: TGTGCCAGCAGTCTCAGCGGGGGGGCAGATACGCAGTATTTT. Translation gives CASSLSGGADTQYF.

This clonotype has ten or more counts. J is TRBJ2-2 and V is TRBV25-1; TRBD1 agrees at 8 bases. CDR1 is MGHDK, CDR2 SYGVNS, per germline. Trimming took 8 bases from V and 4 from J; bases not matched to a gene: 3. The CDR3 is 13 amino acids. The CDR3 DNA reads TGTGCCAGCTGGACAGGGCTCACCGGGGAGCTGTTTTTT. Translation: CASWTGLTGELFF.

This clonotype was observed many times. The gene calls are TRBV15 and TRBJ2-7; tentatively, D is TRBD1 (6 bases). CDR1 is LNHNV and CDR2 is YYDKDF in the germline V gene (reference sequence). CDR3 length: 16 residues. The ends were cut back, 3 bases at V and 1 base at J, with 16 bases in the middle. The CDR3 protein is CATSSPLGQLSYEQYF. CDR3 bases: TGTGCCACCAGCAGCCCGTTAGGACAGCTATCCTACGAGCAGTACTTC.

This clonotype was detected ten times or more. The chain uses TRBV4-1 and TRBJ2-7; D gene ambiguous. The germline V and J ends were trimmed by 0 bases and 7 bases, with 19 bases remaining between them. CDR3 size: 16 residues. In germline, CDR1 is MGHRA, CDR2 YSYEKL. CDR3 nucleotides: TGCGCCAGCAGCCAAGATGTGAATTTCGGTTCTGGGGAGCAGTACTTC. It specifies CASSQDVNFGSGEQYF.

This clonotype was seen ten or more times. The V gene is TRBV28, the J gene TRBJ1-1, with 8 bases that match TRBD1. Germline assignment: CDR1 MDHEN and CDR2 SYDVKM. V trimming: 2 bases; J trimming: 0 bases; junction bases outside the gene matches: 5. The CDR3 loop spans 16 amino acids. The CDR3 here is CASSLGAGGMNTEAFF. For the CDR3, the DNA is TGTGCCAGCAGTTTAGGGGCAGGGGGCATGAACACTGAAGCTTTCTTT.

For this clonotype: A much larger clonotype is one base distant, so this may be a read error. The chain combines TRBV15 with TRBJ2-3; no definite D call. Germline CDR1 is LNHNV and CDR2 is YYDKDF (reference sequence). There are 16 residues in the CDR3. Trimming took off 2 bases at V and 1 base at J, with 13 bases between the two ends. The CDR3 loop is CATSRHPLGGTDTQYF. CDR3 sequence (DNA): TGTGCCACCAGCAGACATCCGCTGGGTGGCACAGATACGCAGTATTTT.

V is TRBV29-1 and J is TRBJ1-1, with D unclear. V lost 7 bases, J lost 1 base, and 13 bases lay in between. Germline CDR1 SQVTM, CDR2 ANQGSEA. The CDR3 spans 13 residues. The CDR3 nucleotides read TGCAGCGCCCAGCCCTGGGCGAACACTGAAGCTTTCTTT. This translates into CSAQPWANTEAFF.

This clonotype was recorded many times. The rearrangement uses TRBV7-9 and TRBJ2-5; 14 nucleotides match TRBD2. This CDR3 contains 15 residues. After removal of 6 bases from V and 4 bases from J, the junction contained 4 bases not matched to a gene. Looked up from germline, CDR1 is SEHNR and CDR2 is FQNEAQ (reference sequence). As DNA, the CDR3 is TGTGCCAGCAGTTCCGGGACTAGCGGGGGAGAGACCCAGTACTTC. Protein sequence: CASSSGTSGGETQYF.

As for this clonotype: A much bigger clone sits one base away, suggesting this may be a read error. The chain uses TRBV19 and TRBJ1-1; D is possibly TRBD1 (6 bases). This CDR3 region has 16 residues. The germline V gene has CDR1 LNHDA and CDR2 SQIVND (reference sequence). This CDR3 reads CSSSTQGGGGITEAFF. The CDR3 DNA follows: TGTTCCAGTAGCACCCAGGGTGGAGGGGGGATAACTGAAGCTTTCTTT.